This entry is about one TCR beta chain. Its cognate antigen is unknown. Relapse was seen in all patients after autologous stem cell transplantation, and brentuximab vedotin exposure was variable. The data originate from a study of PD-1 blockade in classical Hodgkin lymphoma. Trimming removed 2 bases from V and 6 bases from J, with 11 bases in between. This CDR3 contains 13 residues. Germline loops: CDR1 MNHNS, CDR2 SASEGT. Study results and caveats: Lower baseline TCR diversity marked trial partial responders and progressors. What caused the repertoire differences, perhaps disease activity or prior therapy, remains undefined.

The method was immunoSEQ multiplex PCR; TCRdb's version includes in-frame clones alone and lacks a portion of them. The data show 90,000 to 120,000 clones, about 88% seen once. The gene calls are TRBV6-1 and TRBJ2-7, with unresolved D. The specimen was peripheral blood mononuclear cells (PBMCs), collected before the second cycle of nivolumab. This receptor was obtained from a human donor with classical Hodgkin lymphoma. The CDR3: CASSELSAREQYF. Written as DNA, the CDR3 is TGTGCCAGCAGTGAATTGAGTGCCCGCGAGCAGTACTTC.